The source of this TCR beta chain is a study of T cell repertoires in cytomegalovirus infection. This clonotype was found a few times. Each CDR3 protein is one row after TCRdb ran MiXCR on the reads. The sample yields roughly 150,000 distinct CDR3 sequences, less than 25% seen once. The CDR3 has 12 amino acids. V was shortened by 5 bases and J by 2 bases, with 7 bases between the two germline ends. Germline lookup yields CDR1 DFQATT and CDR2 SNEGSKA (reference sequence). The chain uses TRBV20-1 and TRBJ2-1; no firm D call. The sequenced material came from PBMCs. The sequence came from a human donor in good health (CMV status not recorded). Some clones in this sample may be carry-over from other donors' samples. The CDR3 nucleotides are TGCAGTGCTGCCGGGCCCTACAATGAGCAGTTCTTC. Translation gives CSAAGPYNEQFF.